These 21 T cell receptor beta chains were all obtained from the same sample, sequenced in a study of brain metastases from non-small cell lung cancer. Clones were sequenced by immunoSEQ multiplex PCR, and TCRdb holds only the in-frame ones, with some missing. This table has roughly 1,300 clones, roughly 82% appearing once. Material for sequencing was tumor-adjacent normal tissue. The receptors shown here come from a donor at least 40 years old with non-small cell lung cancer.

This clone was picked up a small number of times. This chain connects TRBV4-2 to TRBJ1-2; D possibly corresponds to TRBD1 (6 bases). Trimming took 0 bases from V and 8 from J, leaving 16 bases between them. Looked up from germline, CDR1 is LGHNA and CDR2 is YNFKEQ. This CDR3 spans 15 amino acids. The chain's CDR3 is CASSQEDSGARGYTF. CDR3 sequence (DNA): TGTGCCAGCAGCCAAGAGGACAGCGGGGCGAGGGGCTACACCTTC.

The rearrangement joins TRBV5-1 to TRBJ2-3; 8 positions agree with TRBD1. CDR3 size: 15 residues. Germline V lookup: CDR1 SGHRS, CDR2 YFSETQ. V dropped 4 bases and J dropped 0; count of bases not matched to a gene: 4. CDR3 sequence (DNA): TGCGCCAGCAGCCGACAGGGGCAAAGCACAGATACGCAGTATTTT. Translated: CASSRQGQSTDTQYF. The variable domain in full, with the rest retrieved from reference TRBV5-1 and TRBJ2-3, is KAGVTQTPRYLIKTRGQQVTLSCSPISGHRSVSWYQQTPGQGLQFLFEYFSETQRNKGNFPGRFSGRQFSNSRSEMNVSTLELGDSALYLCASSRQGQSTDTQYFGPGTRLTVL.

As concerns this clone: The same CDR3 arises from other DNA sequences in this sample as well. CDR3 region: CAISESTSGTQETQYF. The CDR3 bases are TGTGCCATCAGTGAGTCGACTAGCGGGACTCAAGAGACCCAGTACTTC. The rearrangement uses TRBV10-3 and TRBJ2-5; 11 nucleotides match TRBD2. CDR1 and CDR2 from the germline V gene are ENHRY and SYGVKD. V gave up 0 bases and J gave up 2 bases; unmatched junction bases: 2. This CDR3 contains 16 residues.

Comments on this clone: This sequence may be a read error, since a much larger clone differs from it by one base. This sequence joins TRBV9 and TRBJ2-7; D is undetermined. Germline V lookup: CDR1 SGDLS, CDR2 YYNGEE. V was cut by 3 bases and J by 2 bases, with 15 bases left in between. The CDR3 spans 15 residues. The CDR3 loop reads CASSEALRGTYEQYF. The CDR3 DNA sequence: TGTGCCAGCAGCGAGGCCCTAAGAGGAACCTACGAGCAGTACTTC.

The J gene is TRBJ2-2, the V gene TRBV6-5, with a possible D match to TRBD2 (5 bases). The CDR3 is 15 residues long. The ends were cut back, 10 bases at V and 0 bases at J, with 15 bases in the middle. Germline V gene lookup returns CDR1 MNHEY and CDR2 SVGAGI. CDR3 nucleotides: TGTGCCACCAGCGGTGACGCTGCGAACACCGGGGAGCTGTTTTTT. Translating it yields CATSGDAANTGELFF.

The rearrangement links TRBV6-2 or TRBV6-3 to TRBJ1-2, with D maybe TRBD1 (6 bases). This CDR3 is built from 15 residues. Germline values: CDR1 MNHEY, CDR2 SVGEGT. The V end was cut by 2 bases, the J end by 6 bases, with 16 bases between. CDR3 loop: CASSYIPQGKDGYTF. CDR3 sequence (DNA): TGTGCCAGCAGTTACATTCCACAGGGAAAAGATGGCTACACCTTC.

V and J are TRBV6-5 and TRBJ1-2, with D perhaps TRBD1 (6 bases). Looked up from germline, CDR1 is MNHEY and CDR2 is SVGAGI. This CDR3 is 13 amino acids long. V was cut by 5 bases and J by 8 bases, with 15 bases left in between. Here the CDR3 reads CASSPRGGRGYTF. DNA for the CDR3: TGTGCCAGCAGTCCTCGGGGGGGCAGAGGCTACACCTTC.

Of note for this clone: This sample includes further DNA sequences coding for the same CDR3. This chain uses TRBV7-2 with TRBJ2-5; TRBD2 might be the D (6 bases). Germline CDR1 is SGHTA and CDR2 is FQGNSA. Deletions cut 6 bases from V and 5 bases from J, with 19 bases between. The CDR3 has 15 residues. The CDR3 DNA follows: TGTGCCAGCAGTCAAGTTTACGGGAGCGGGGAGACCCAGTACTTC. It specifies CASSQVYGSGETQYF.

V usage is TRBV3-1 (or the pseudogene TRBV3-2) and J usage is TRBJ2-1; 8 bases align to TRBD2. The CDR3 loop spans 20 amino acids. V was clipped by 0 bases and J by 6 bases; unmatched bases: 19. Looked up from germline, CDR1 is LGHDT and CDR2 is YNNKEL (reference sequence). Written as DNA, the CDR3 is TGTGCCAGCAGCCAAGATCGATCGGAGACTAGCGACAGTACTTGCAATGAGCAGTTCTTC. This sequence encodes CASSQDRSETSDSTCNEQFF.

V and J are TRBV30 and TRBJ1-1; D gene uncertain. Germline lookup yields CDR1 GTSNPN and CDR2 SVGIG (reference sequence). With 4 bases removed from V and 1 base from J, the gap between germline ends came to 13 bases. The CDR3 is 14 amino acids. The CDR3 here is CAWTPPAANTEAFF. The CDR3 DNA sequence: TGTGCCTGGACCCCACCCGCGGCGAACACTGAAGCTTTCTTT. The full variable domain, in which reference TRBV30 and TRBJ1-1 provide the parts outside the CDR3, is SQTIHQWPATLVQPVGSPLSLECTVEGTSNPNLYWYRQAAGRGLQLLFYSVGIGQISSEVPQNLSASRPQDRQFILSSKKLLLSDSGFYLCAWTPPAANTEAFFGQGTRLTVV.

The chain is built from TRBV19 and TRBJ2-7; 13 bases match TRBD2. Germline V lookup: CDR1 LNHDA, CDR2 SQIVND (reference sequence). The CDR3 runs to 15 residues. V shed 8 bases, J shed 2 bases, and the junction held 6 bases outside the gene matches. The CDR3 loop reads CASAPGTSGTYEQYF. DNA for the CDR3: TGTGCCAGTGCCCCCGGGACTAGCGGGACCTACGAGCAGTACTTC.

This sequence joins TRBV28 and TRBJ1-5; 9 bases align to TRBD1. The length of the CDR3 is 13 residues. From germline, CDR1 is MDHEN and CDR2 SYDVKM. V lost 10 bases to trimming and J lost 5 bases; unmatched junction nucleotides: 6. This chain's CDR3 is CATYDRGDQPQHF. The CDR3, as DNA: TGTGCCACCTATGACAGGGGGGATCAGCCCCAGCATTTT.

Points on this clone: This may come from a read error, since a much larger clone is one base off. Other DNA sequences in the same sample also yield this CDR3. V usage is TRBV7-2 and J usage is TRBJ2-3; 7 bases align to TRBD2. This CDR3 comprises 16 residues. From germline, CDR1 is SGHTA and CDR2 FQGNSA. Trimming took 4 bases from V and 2 from J; bases not matched to a gene: 9. The CDR3 DNA follows: TGTGCCAGCAGCTGGTTGGGCGGGAGTCACACAGATACGCAGTATTTT. It translates to CASSWLGGSHTDTQYF.

The CDR3 is CASRPGGDTQYF. In DNA, the CDR3 is TGTGCCAGCAGACCAGGCGGAGATACGCAGTATTTT. The gene calls are TRBV12-1 and TRBJ2-3. TRBV12-1 has pseudogene status. This CDR3 is built from 12 residues.

This rearrangement joins TRBV3-1 (or the pseudogene TRBV3-2) to TRBJ1-1, with D uncertain. Trimming stripped 4 bases from V and 13 bases from J, with 22 bases between. The CDR3 sequence is 14 residues long. Germline loops: CDR1 LGHDT, CDR2 YNNKEL (reference sequence). CDR3 protein: CASSRGEGRFPFFF. Here the CDR3 DNA reads TGTGCCAGCAGCCGTGGTGAAGGCCGGTTTCCCTTTTTCTTT.

The genes are TRBV28 and TRBJ2-7; no definite D call. CDR1 is MDHEN, CDR2 SYDVKM, per germline. Trimming left V 4 bases short and J 3 bases short, with 19 bases between. This CDR3 is 16 amino acids long. This CDR3 is CASSSQTYYFLYEQYF. CDR3 DNA sequence: TGTGCCAGCAGTTCCCAGACTTACTATTTTCTCTACGAGCAGTACTTC.

This clone showed up just a few times. This chain connects TRBV7-9 to TRBJ2-3; 8 nucleotides agree with TRBD1. J was trimmed by 5 bases and V by 6 bases; bases with no gene match: 7. Germline V gene lookup returns CDR1 SEHNR and CDR2 FQNEAQ (reference sequence). The CDR3 has 14 amino acids. The CDR3, as DNA: TGTGCCAGCAGTCGTACAGGGGGAGAAGATACGCAGTATTTT. It codes for CASSRTGGEDTQYF.

The chain combines TRBV30 with TRBJ2-3; D gene ambiguous. Trimming pared 2 bases from V and 6 bases from J, leaving 12 bases between. The germline V gene encodes CDR1 GTSNPN and CDR2 SVGIG (reference sequence). The CDR3 extends over 13 amino acids. DNA for the CDR3: TGTGCCTGGAGTCCCTCATTTTTTGATACGCAGTATTTT. Protein product: CAWSPSFFDTQYF.

The chain employs TRBV5-4 and TRBJ2-4, with 7 bases fitting TRBD2. V was pared by 4 bases and J by 8 bases, with 6 bases of the junction left unmatched. The CDR3 runs to 13 residues. Per germline, CDR1 SGHNT and CDR2 YYREEE (reference sequence). CDR3 protein: CASSAPLADIQYF. The CDR3 region has the DNA TGTGCCAGCAGCGCCCCTCTAGCGGACATTCAGTACTTC.

This chain joins TRBV11-3 and TRBJ2-3; 11 nucleotides agree with TRBD2. The CDR3 has 16 amino acids. From germline, CDR1 is SGHNT and CDR2 YENEEA. V lost 5 bases to trimming and J lost 2 bases; unmatched junction nucleotides: 6. The CDR3 DNA is TGTGCCAGCAGCGCCGGGACTAGCGGATTCACAGATACGCAGTATTTT. It is translated as CASSAGTSGFTDTQYF.

V and J are TRBV29-1 and TRBJ2-4; a possible D gene is TRBD1 (5 bases). Between the trimmed V and J ends, which lost 3 bases and 7 bases, there was a span of 10 bases. Germline assignment: CDR1 SQVTM and CDR2 ANQGSEA. This CDR3 is 12 amino acids long. CDR3 amino acids: CSVDQGGNIQYF. Here the CDR3 DNA reads TGCAGCGTTGATCAGGGTGGGAACATTCAGTACTTC.